The table lists the clone carrying this T cell receptor beta chain with a few counts. The sample originates from a study of early T cells in non-severe SARS-CoV-2 infection. Using its own MiXCR run on the 5' RACE reads, TCRdb lists one record per CDR3 protein. The sample lists about 70,000 distinct CDR3 sequences, 11% seen once, with approximately 4.5% in the top ten. Trimming took off 4 bases at V and 7 bases at J, with 21 bases between the two ends. The CDR3 runs to 16 residues. Germline CDR1 is SGHRS and CDR2 is YFSETQ. The source is an adult who was a healthcare worker with PCR-confirmed SARS-CoV-2 infection or an uninfected control (not recorded which). Input material: whole blood. V gene TRBV5-1 combines with J gene TRBJ2-1; D perhaps matches TRBD2 (6 bases). In DNA form, the CDR3 reads TGCGCCAGCAGCATAACCCCTGTCGGCGGAGGGAATGAGCAGTTCTTC. It encodes CASSITPVGGGNEQFF.